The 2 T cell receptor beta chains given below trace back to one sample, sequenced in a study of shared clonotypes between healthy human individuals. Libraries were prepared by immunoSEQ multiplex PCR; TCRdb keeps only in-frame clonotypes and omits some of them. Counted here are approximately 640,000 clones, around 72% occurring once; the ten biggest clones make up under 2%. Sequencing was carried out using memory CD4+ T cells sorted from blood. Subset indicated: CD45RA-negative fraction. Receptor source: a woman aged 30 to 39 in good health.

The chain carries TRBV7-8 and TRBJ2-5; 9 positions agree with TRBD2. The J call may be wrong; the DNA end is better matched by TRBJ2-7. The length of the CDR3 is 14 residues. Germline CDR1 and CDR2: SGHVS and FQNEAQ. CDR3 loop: CASATLAGTYEQYF. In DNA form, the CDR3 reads TGTGCCAGCGCGACCCTAGCGGGGACCTACGAGCAGTACTTC.

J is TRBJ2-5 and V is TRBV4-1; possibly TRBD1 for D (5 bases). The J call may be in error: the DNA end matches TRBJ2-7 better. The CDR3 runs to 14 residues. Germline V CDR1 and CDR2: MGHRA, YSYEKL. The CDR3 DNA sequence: TGCGCCAGCAGCCAAGAGGGGCAGGCCTACGAGCAGTACTTC. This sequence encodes CASSQEGQAYEQYF.